This T cell receptor beta chain was retrieved from a study of control samples from healthy donors and cancer patients. TCRdb keeps only in-frame clones here, not all; method: immunoSEQ multiplex PCR. The sample includes approximately 170,000 clones, about 93% seen only once; the top ten take over 4%. Per germline, CDR1 ENHRY and CDR2 SYGVKD. The CDR3 extends over 22 amino acids. Trimming cost V 2 bases and J 9 bases; bases outside gene matches: 22. This rearrangement joins TRBV10-3 to TRBJ2-1; 16 bases align to TRBD2. This clonotype originated in a woman between 55 and 75 years old in good health. The material sequenced was blood. DNA of the CDR3: TGTGCCATCAGTGAGCTGATCCCCATACCGGGACTAGCGGGGGGGCACTACGGTGAGCAGTTCTTC. As protein: CAISELIPIPGLAGGHYGEQFF.